A selection of T cell receptor beta chains follows, all from one sample in a study of CD8 T cells in Susac syndrome. TCRdb recomputed calls from the immunoSEQ multiplex PCR reads with MiXCR, one row per CDR3 protein. Of about 300,000 distinct CDR3 sequences listed, about 92% were seen once; the top ten hold about 0.07%. The sample taken for sequencing was CD4+ T cells from PBMCs. The source is a human donor with multiple sclerosis. Both conserved end residues are part of each CDR3. The D gene is left open where the match is weak. The size field is filled for only some rows; it gives once, few, many or a size class.

d_gene: -; j_gene: TRBJ1-1; v_gene: TRBV10-3; len: 14; abundance: -; CDR3nt: TGTGCCATCAGACTGCAGGGGTCGAACACTGAAGCTTTCTTT; CDR3aa: CAIRLQGSNTEAFF
d_gene: -; j_gene: TRBJ2-1; v_gene: TRBV6-2/TRBV6-3; len: 12; abundance: -; CDR3nt: TGTGCCAGCAGTTCGTCATTCTCGGAGCAGTTCTTC; CDR3aa: CASSSSFSEQFF
d_gene: TRBD2; j_gene: TRBJ2-1; v_gene: TRBV5-1; len: 15; abundance: -; CDR3nt: TGCGCCAGCAGCTTGTCTAGCGGGAGGGTAGGCGAGCAGTTCTTC; CDR3aa: CASSLSSGRVGEQFF
d_gene: TRBD1; j_gene: TRBJ2-7; v_gene: TRBV15; len: 13; abundance: -; CDR3nt: TGTGCCACCGAGAAGGACAGGGGGCTTGAGCAGTACTTC; CDR3aa: CATEKDRGLEQYF
d_gene: TRBD1; j_gene: TRBJ2-2; v_gene: TRBV5-1; len: 17; abundance: -; CDR3nt: TGCGCCAGCAGCTTGCGTACAGGACAGGGAGACACCGGGGAGCTGTTTTTT; CDR3aa: CASSLRTGQGDTGELFF
d_gene: -; j_gene: TRBJ1-3; v_gene: TRBV5-1; len: 16; abundance: -; CDR3nt: TGCGCCAGCAGCTCGGGGGGCGGAGGCTCTGGAAACACCATATATTTT; CDR3aa: CASSSGGGGSGNTIYF
d_gene: TRBD1; j_gene: TRBJ1-2; v_gene: TRBV20-1; len: 15; abundance: -; CDR3nt: TGCAGTGCTCCGATTAGATTGGGGACAGGGGATGGCTACACCTTC; CDR3aa: CSAPIRLGTGDGYTF
d_gene: -; j_gene: TRBJ1-1; v_gene: TRBV20-1; len: 13; abundance: -; CDR3nt: TGCAGTGCTACGGGGCGATGGACCACTGAAGCTTTCTTT; CDR3aa: CSATGRWTTEAFF
d_gene: TRBD2; j_gene: TRBJ2-7; v_gene: TRBV4-2; len: 18; abundance: -; CDR3nt: TGTGCCAGCAGCCAAGCTACTAGCGGGAGATCTGAGTCCTACGAGCAGTACTTC; CDR3aa: CASSQATSGRSESYEQYF
d_gene: -; j_gene: TRBJ1-1; v_gene: TRBV12-3/TRBV12-4; len: 13; abundance: -; CDR3nt: TGTGCCAGCAGTTGGCAGGGCAACACTGAAGCTTTCTTT; CDR3aa: CASSWQGNTEAFF
d_gene: -; j_gene: TRBJ1-4; v_gene: TRBV18; len: 19; abundance: -; CDR3nt: TGTGCCAGCTCACCCCTACAGGCAAGCTTGGTTGCAACTAATGAAAAACTGTTTTTT; CDR3aa: CASSPLQASLVATNEKLFF
d_gene: TRBD1; j_gene: TRBJ2-5; v_gene: TRBV30; len: 14; abundance: -; CDR3nt: TGTGCCTGGAGTGCTGGGACAGGCCAAGAGACCCAGTACTTC; CDR3aa: CAWSAGTGQETQYF
d_gene: -; j_gene: TRBJ2-7; v_gene: TRBV7-9; len: 15; abundance: -; CDR3nt: TGTGCCAGCAGCCGAACGTCCCGGGACAACTACGAGCAGTACTTC; CDR3aa: CASSRTSRDNYEQYF
d_gene: -; j_gene: TRBJ2-3; v_gene: TRBV7-2; len: 15; abundance: -; CDR3nt: TGTGCCAGCAGCTTAGAGTCTAGCCGTGCAGATACGCAGTATTTT; CDR3aa: CASSLESSRADTQYF
d_gene: -; j_gene: TRBJ2-4; v_gene: TRBV20-1; len: 17; abundance: -; CDR3nt: TGCAGTGCTCGAGTCCCGGGACTCGGCCGAGCCAAAAACATTCAGTACTTC; CDR3aa: CSARVPGLGRAKNIQYF
d_gene: -; j_gene: TRBJ2-2; v_gene: TRBV20-1; len: 14; abundance: -; CDR3nt: TGCAGTGCTAGGTTCGCGGGGAACACCGGGGAGCTGTTTTTT; CDR3aa: CSARFAGNTGELFF
d_gene: TRBD1; j_gene: TRBJ1-5; v_gene: TRBV29-1; len: 14; abundance: -; CDR3nt: TGCAGCGTAGCACAGGGGGTAGGCAATCAGCCCCAGCATTTT; CDR3aa: CSVAQGVGNQPQHF
d_gene: -; j_gene: TRBJ2-7; v_gene: TRBV5-1; len: 15; abundance: -; CDR3nt: TGCGCCAGCAGCCCGACTACCCTGCGCGGTTACGAGCAGTACTTC; CDR3aa: CASSPTTLRGYEQYF
d_gene: TRBD2; j_gene: TRBJ2-2; v_gene: TRBV20-1; len: 15; abundance: once; CDR3nt: TGCAGTGCTAGACCACCGGGACTAGCGGGAATCCCGCCGTTTTTT; CDR3aa: CSARPPGLAGIPPFF
d_gene: TRBD1; j_gene: TRBJ2-3; v_gene: TRBV9; len: 16; abundance: -; CDR3nt: TGTGCCAGCAGCGTCCTCACAGGGGGCGGTACAGATACGCAGTATTTT; CDR3aa: CASSVLTGGGTDTQYF
d_gene: -; j_gene: TRBJ2-7; v_gene: TRBV6-5; len: 15; abundance: -; CDR3nt: TGTGCCAGCAGTTACTCGGCCCTGGGAGCCTACGAGCAGTACTTC; CDR3aa: CASSYSALGAYEQYF
d_gene: -; j_gene: TRBJ2-7; v_gene: TRBV5-1; len: 15; abundance: -; CDR3nt: TGCGCCAGCAGCTTCTTACGGACAGCGGAGGGGGAGCAGTACTTC; CDR3aa: CASSFLRTAEGEQYF
d_gene: -; j_gene: TRBJ2-7; v_gene: TRBV12-5; len: 22; abundance: -; CDR3nt: TGTGCTAGTGGTTTGTGGGGACATGATTTCCCTGGGGGCTATAGATTGGCCTACGAGCAGTACTTC; CDR3aa: CASGLWGHDFPGGYRLAYEQYF
d_gene: TRBD2; j_gene: TRBJ2-7; v_gene: TRBV12-5; len: 15; abundance: -; CDR3nt: TGTGCTAGTGGTTTGATCCTTGGGGGGGCCTACGAGCAGTACTTC; CDR3aa: CASGLILGGAYEQYF
d_gene: -; j_gene: TRBJ2-3; v_gene: TRBV29-1; len: 13; abundance: -; CDR3nt: TGCAGCGTACCATTTCTGGGGGTGGATACGCAGTATTTT; CDR3aa: CSVPFLGVDTQYF
d_gene: -; j_gene: TRBJ2-2; v_gene: TRBV5-6; len: 16; abundance: once; CDR3nt: TGTGCCAGCAGCTTGGATAGGGGTCTTAACACCGGGGAGCTGTTTTTT; CDR3aa: CASSLDRGLNTGELFF
d_gene: TRBD1; j_gene: TRBJ1-2; v_gene: TRBV6-1; len: 20; abundance: -; CDR3nt: TGTGCCAGCACCAGGGGACCAGGACAGGGGGCGAGTTCGGATAACTATGGCTACACCTTC; CDR3aa: CASTRGPGQGASSDNYGYTF
d_gene: TRBD1; j_gene: TRBJ2-7; v_gene: TRBV20-1; len: 16; abundance: -; CDR3nt: TGCAGTGCTAGAGTCGACGACAGGGGGTTGCTGAACGAGCAGTACTTC; CDR3aa: CSARVDDRGLLNEQYF
d_gene: -; j_gene: TRBJ2-2; v_gene: TRBV29-1; len: 14; abundance: -; CDR3nt: TGCAGCGTTGGAAGCCCAACGAACACCGGGGAGCTGTTTTTT; CDR3aa: CSVGSPTNTGELFF
d_gene: TRBD1; j_gene: TRBJ2-5; v_gene: TRBV7-3; len: 13; abundance: -; CDR3nt: TGTGCCAGCAGGTCCTCAGGGGGAGAGACCCAGTACTTC; CDR3aa: CASRSSGGETQYF
d_gene: -; j_gene: TRBJ1-3; v_gene: TRBV5-1; len: 13; abundance: -; CDR3nt: TGCGCCAGCAGCTTGGGACAGGGAAACACCATATATTTT; CDR3aa: CASSLGQGNTIYF
d_gene: TRBD1; j_gene: TRBJ1-4; v_gene: TRBV19; len: 17; abundance: -; CDR3nt: TGTGCCAGTAGTAAAGCCCGGGACAGATCAACTAATGAAAAACTGTTTTTT; CDR3aa: CASSKARDRSTNEKLFF
d_gene: -; j_gene: TRBJ1-1; v_gene: TRBV3-1; len: 14; abundance: -; CDR3nt: TGTGCCAGCAGCCAATATGCCCTGAACACTGAAGCTTTCTTT; CDR3aa: CASSQYALNTEAFF
d_gene: TRBD2; j_gene: TRBJ2-7; v_gene: TRBV6-1; len: 16; abundance: -; CDR3nt: TGTGCCAGCAGTGTCGGGACTAGCGGGAGAGTTCACGAGCAGTACTTC; CDR3aa: CASSVGTSGRVHEQYF
d_gene: -; j_gene: TRBJ1-4; v_gene: TRBV20-1; len: 13; abundance: -; CDR3nt: TGCAGTGCTGTGAGGGAAGAGGATGAAAAACTGTTTTTT; CDR3aa: CSAVREEDEKLFF
d_gene: -; j_gene: TRBJ2-7; v_gene: TRBV18; len: 14; abundance: -; CDR3nt: TGTGCCAGCTCACCACTGGGAGGTCAGGGCGAGCAGTACTTC; CDR3aa: CASSPLGGQGEQYF
d_gene: -; j_gene: TRBJ2-5; v_gene: TRBV5-6; len: 16; abundance: -; CDR3nt: TGTGCCAGCAGCTTGAAACTCGGGGCAGCACTAGAGACCCAGTACTTC; CDR3aa: CASSLKLGAALETQYF
d_gene: -; j_gene: TRBJ1-1; v_gene: TRBV27; len: 15; abundance: few; CDR3nt: TGTGCCAGCAGTTTAGGGGCAGGGATGAACACTGAAGCTTTCTTT; CDR3aa: CASSLGAGMNTEAFF
d_gene: -; j_gene: TRBJ1-1; v_gene: TRBV2; len: 12; abundance: -; CDR3nt: TGTGCCAGCACTCGCGGGCTTCCCGAAGCTTTCTTT; CDR3aa: CASTRGLPEAFF
d_gene: -; j_gene: TRBJ2-1; v_gene: TRBV12-3/TRBV12-4; len: 15; abundance: -; CDR3nt: TGTGCCAGCAGTCTCCTGGGGGCCTCCTACAATGAGCAGTTCTTC; CDR3aa: CASSLLGASYNEQFF
d_gene: -; j_gene: TRBJ2-2; v_gene: TRBV7-7; len: 14; abundance: -; CDR3nt: TGTGCTAGCAGCTTAGGCCAGGGGTCCGGGGAGCTGTTTTTT; CDR3aa: CASSLGQGSGELFF
d_gene: TRBD2; j_gene: TRBJ2-1; v_gene: TRBV4-1; len: 17; abundance: -; CDR3nt: TGCGCCAGCAGCCAAGATACCCGGGCTAGCGGGACGAATGAGCAGTTCTTC; CDR3aa: CASSQDTRASGTNEQFF
d_gene: TRBD1; j_gene: TRBJ1-2; v_gene: TRBV20-1; len: 17; abundance: -; CDR3nt: TGCAGTGCTAGAAGAGAGGTTGGGACAGCTAGTAACTATGGCTACACCTTC; CDR3aa: CSARREVGTASNYGYTF
d_gene: -; j_gene: TRBJ2-5; v_gene: TRBV6-2/TRBV6-3; len: 14; abundance: -; CDR3nt: TGTGCCAGCAGTTACTCGAGGATTAAAGAGACCCAGTACTTC; CDR3aa: CASSYSRIKETQYF
d_gene: TRBD1; j_gene: TRBJ1-2; v_gene: TRBV19; len: 16; abundance: -; CDR3nt: TGTGCCAGTAGTATGGGGACAGGGGGCTTTAGGAATGGCTACACCTTC; CDR3aa: CASSMGTGGFRNGYTF
d_gene: -; j_gene: TRBJ2-5; v_gene: TRBV6-5; len: 11; abundance: -; CDR3nt: TGTGCCAGCAGTCAGGGACTTTTCCAGTACTTC; CDR3aa: CASSQGLFQYF
d_gene: -; j_gene: TRBJ1-2; v_gene: TRBV18; len: 14; abundance: -; CDR3nt: TGTGCCAGCTCACCACGGGGTGAGGGCTATGGCTACACCTTC; CDR3aa: CASSPRGEGYGYTF
d_gene: -; j_gene: TRBJ2-2; v_gene: TRBV7-3; len: 17; abundance: -; CDR3nt: TGTGCCAGCACACAACTGGGGGGCAAGATGGACACCGGGGAGCTGTTTTTT; CDR3aa: CASTQLGGKMDTGELFF
d_gene: -; j_gene: TRBJ2-7; v_gene: TRBV3-1; len: 15; abundance: -; CDR3nt: TGTGCCAGCAGCCAAGAAGTTGGACTCCCGGGGGAGCAGTACTTC; CDR3aa: CASSQEVGLPGEQYF